Presented here are 10 T cell receptor beta chains from one specimen sequenced in a study of CD8+ T cells in alopecia areata (dated by TCRdb to the late 2010s). Libraries were prepared through the immunoSEQ multiplex PCR assay. For TCR sequencing, RNA was extracted from every sample and reverse transcribed into cDNA to serve as template. Drawn from immuneACCESS, this table holds only the in-frame rearrangements with V and J called that TCRdb kept. Clones are partly lost; checked studies trace under half to an unresolved V gene and leave the rest unexplained. The table shows about 270,000 clones here, with no singletons. The leading ten clones occupy roughly 1.2% of the sample. Cells from mouse cutaneous lymph nodes were pooled, stained for CD4, CD8alpha, NKG2D, NKG2ACE and other markers, and then sorted on a BD Influx. Sequenced material: CD4+ T cells sorted from a lymph node. The receptor set was obtained from a C3H/HeJ mouse with alopecia areata. The strain carries MHC haplotype H2-k.

About this clone itself: Germline and genes: mouse. The read finishes 4 residues shy of the CDR3 end, and the germline J gene is used to complete it. The rearrangement links TRBV31 to TRBJ1-1, with a tentative D call TRBD1 (6 bases). This CDR3 comprises 13 residues. Germline CDR1 reads GKSSPN; CDR2 reads SITVG. Trimming shortened V by 7 bases and J by 0 bases, and 12 bases separated the two germline ends. The CDR3 reads CASPGHANTEVFF. The CDR3 bases that were read are TGTGCCTCCCCGGGACACGCAAACACA.

This clone has only a few counts. Gene names denote mouse genes. The observed sequence ends 4 residues before the CDR3 terminus, with the missing tail filled in from the germline J gene. The chain has TRBV19 and TRBJ1-2; a possible D gene is TRBD1 (5 bases). V was cut by 4 bases and J by 0 bases, with 13 bases left in between. Germline V gene sequence: CDR1 FNHDT, CDR2 SITEND (reference sequence). The CDR3 spans 15 residues. The CDR3 DNA, read in part, is TGTGCCAGCAGTCTCCAAGGGGAGGCAAACTCC. This encodes CASSLQGEANS. The CDR3 reads in full as CASSLQGEANSDYTF.

This clone was observed a handful of times. These gene names are mouse names. The observed sequence ends 4 residues before the CDR3 terminus, with the missing tail filled in from the germline J gene. Other DNA sequences of this sample code for an identical CDR3. This chain joins TRBV5 and TRBJ2-3; possible D gene TRBD1, 5 bases. CDR1 and CDR2 from the germline V gene are LGHNA and YNLKQL (reference sequence). The germline V and J ends were trimmed by 4 bases and 0 bases, with 5 bases remaining between them. The CDR3 consists of 13 residues. The CDR3 protein is CASSRQSAETLYF. CDR3 bases read: TGTGCCAGCAGCCGACAGAGTGCAGAA.

This clone has a handful of counts. Mouse germline and gene names are used. The observed sequence ends 4 residues before the CDR3 terminus, with the missing tail filled in from the germline J gene. This chain connects TRBV19 to TRBJ1-2, with 8 positions matching TRBD1. The V gene's germline CDR1 is FNHDT and CDR2 SITEND (reference sequence). CDR3 length: 13 amino acids. Germline trimming cut 5 bases from V and 4 bases from J; bases unmatched to any gene: 4. The DNA read from the CDR3 is TGTGCCAGCAGCAGGGGGCGGGGCTCC. Its translation is CASSRGRGS. The full CDR3 is CASSRGRGSDYTF.

Points on this clone: The gene names given are mouse names. The sequenced fragment ends 4 residues before the CDR3 boundary, so the rest is inferred from the germline J gene. The chain has TRBV1 and TRBJ1-1; no clear D. V lost 5 bases and J lost 0, with 4 bases in between. This CDR3 has 12 residues. Germline loops: CDR1 NSQYPW, CDR2 LRSPGD (reference sequence). The CDR3 bases that were read are TGCACCTGCAGTTTTGCAAACACA. Its protein is CTCSFANT. The full CDR3 reads CTCSFANTEVFF.

This clone was found a few times. Gene names are mouse gene names. The CDR3 DNA, read in part, is TGTGCCAGCAGCCAGGGGAGAGAGGAC. It encodes CASSQGRED. In full, the CDR3 reads CASSQGREDTQYF. The rearrangement uses TRBV19 and TRBJ2-5; D is possibly TRBD1 (6 bases). Read sequence stops 4 residues before the CDR3 end, and the germline J gene provides the missing end. The CDR3 consists of 13 residues. Germline loops: CDR1 FNHDT, CDR2 SITEND (reference sequence).

There are many counts of this clone. All gene names here are mouse names. Read coverage stops 4 residues before the CDR3 terminus; the germline J gene supplies the remainder. This CDR3 is also generated by other DNA sequences in the sample. This chain connects TRBV19 to TRBJ2-5; 7 bases are shared with TRBD1. This CDR3 is 13 amino acids long. The V gene end was trimmed by 4 bases and the J gene end by 2 bases; junction bases not matched to a gene: 1. Germline V gives CDR1 FNHDT, CDR2 SITEND (reference sequence). The CDR3 sequence is CASSRQGQDTQYF. Incomplete CDR3 DNA: TGTGCCAGCAGTCGACAGGGCCAAGAC.

This clone was seen only a few times. Germline and genes here are mouse. The CDR3 end lies 4 residues beyond the end of the read and is filled in from the germline J gene. The V and J genes are TRBV19 and TRBJ2-4, with 10 positions matching TRBD2. CDR3 length equals 16 residues. Trimming at V came to 2 bases and at J to 3 bases, leaving 6 bases not matched to a gene. Germline CDR1 is FNHDT and CDR2 is SITEND (reference sequence). The covered CDR3 bases are TGTGCCAGCAGTATCCTTCAGGACTGGGGGCAAAAC. It codes for CASSILQDWGQN. The whole CDR3 reads CASSILQDWGQNTLYF.

A word on this clone: Mouse gene names apply. The read halts 4 residues ahead of the CDR3 end, with the missing end drawn from the germline J gene. The V and J genes are TRBV13-1 and TRBJ2-3; 8 nucleotides match TRBD1. Unmatched junction bases numbered 6, after V lost 5 bases and J lost 1 base. The CDR3 extends over 15 amino acids. Germline assignment: CDR1 NSHNY and CDR2 SYGAGN. The sequenced part of the CDR3 DNA is TGTGCCAGCAGGGAGGACAGGGTTGGTGCAGAA. Encoded protein: CASREDRVGAE. The CDR3 in full is CASREDRVGAETLYF.

With regard to this clone: Mouse gene names apply. The CDR3 extends 4 residues past the end of the read, so its final part is completed from the germline J gene. V is TRBV31 and J is TRBJ2-5; 8 positions match TRBD2. This CDR3 has 15 residues. Germline assignment: CDR1 GKSSPN and CDR2 SITVG. Germline trimming cut 3 bases from V and 2 bases from J; bases unmatched to any gene: 7. The DNA read from the CDR3 is TGTGCCTGGAGCCTTCAAGGGACTGGCCAAGAC. It specifies CAWSLQGTGQD. The entire CDR3 protein is CAWSLQGTGQDTQYF.